This T cell receptor beta chain was identified in a study of cytomegalovirus exposure and HLA in healthy donors. General study findings and limits: More clonal expansion characterized HLA-associated TCR beta chains than equally common others in a later analysis.

Whereas donors were nominally healthy upon sampling, unrecorded immune exposures were probable. CDR1 and CDR2 from the germline V gene are MDHEN and SYDVKM. With V trimmed by 8 bases and J by 4 bases, 12 bases remained unmatched. There are 15 residues in the CDR3. Vbeta (60) and Jbeta (13) primers were used in the PCR. In the source study's methods: Later work found 65 million to 90 million unique TCR beta chains, with 9.5 million to 12 million shared. The data were produced by immunoSEQ multiplex PCR, yet TCRdb's version contains in-frame clones alone and is incomplete. The V and J calls and clone size come from that table; D and trimming were worked out from the DNA. The sample comprises about 140,000 clones, roughly 80% of which are singletons, and approximately 8.2% rests with the top ten. A word on this clone: Its antigen is currently unknown.

Sequencing was performed on PBMCs. This TCR derives from a woman aged 50 to 65 in good health and CMV-seropositive. The rearrangement links TRBV28 to TRBJ2-7; 9 bases fit TRBD2. The CDR3 nucleotides read TGTGCCAGCTCTTCGCTAGCGGGGATTAATTACGAGCAGTACTTC. Its protein is CASSSLAGINYEQYF. The variable domain in full, completed from reference TRBV28 and TRBJ2-7, reads DVKVTQSSRYLVKRTGEKVFLECVQDMDHENMFWYRQDPGLGLRLIYFSYDVKMKEKGDIPEGYSVSREKKERFSLILESASTNQTSMYLCASSSLAGINYEQYFGPGTRLTVT.